A selection of T cell receptor beta chains follows, all from one sample in a study of regulatory T cells in long-lasting Graves disease. TCRdb called the multiplex PCR reads again in MiXCR, with one record for every CDR3 protein. The repertoire consists of under 350,000 distinct CDR3 sequences, with around 21% occurring once and the leading ten covering 56%. The sample here was peripheral blood mononuclear cells (PBMCs), taken when the disease was refractory, from a patient treated with antithyroid drugs. The origin of the receptors is a female donor with Graves disease. Both conserved end residues are part of each CDR3. The D gene is left open where the match is weak. Where a row states a size, it is once, few, many or the class of an expanded clone; other rows omit it.

abundance	len	d_gene	v_gene	j_gene	CDR3aa	CDR3nt
few	17	NA	TRBV27	TRBJ1-1	CASSLSASPVGNTEAFF	TGTGCCAGCAGTTTATCGGCTTCCCCGGTGGGAAACACTGAAGCTTTCTTT
few	13	NA	TRBV14	TRBJ2-7	CASSQRGFYEQYF	TGTGCCAGCAGCCAGAGGGGGTTCTACGAGCAGTACTTC
NA	14	TRBD2	TRBV20-1	TRBJ2-2	CSARYGRAVGELFF	TGCAGTGCTAGATACGGGAGGGCCGTCGGGGAGCTGTTTTTT
few	15	NA	TRBV4-3	TRBJ2-1	CASSPGTSSYNEQFF	TGCGCCAGCAGTCCCGGGACGAGCTCCTACAATGAGCAGTTCTTC
many	15	TRBD2	TRBV28	TRBJ2-5	CASSPSGTSYGTQYF	TGTGCCAGCAGTCCTTCCGGGACTAGCTACGGGACCCAGTACTTC
many	13	NA	TRBV30	TRBJ2-7	CASRTGNTYEQYF	TGTGCCTCGAGGACTGGGAACACCTACGAGCAGTACTTC
many	16	TRBD2	TRBV12-3/TRBV12-4	TRBJ2-2	CASEPAGGAGTGELFF	TGTGCCAGCGAACCAGCGGGAGGGGCGGGCACCGGGGAGCTGTTTTTT
NA	14	NA	TRBV6-5	TRBJ2-1	CASSYFRTTVEQFF	TGTGCCAGCAGTTACTTTCGGACTACAGTTGAGCAGTTCTTC
many	14	NA	TRBV5-1	TRBJ1-6	CASSFQGHNSPLHF	TGCGCCAGCAGCTTTCAGGGGCACAATTCACCCCTCCACTTT
few	15	NA	TRBV27	TRBJ2-4	CASSPGVLAKNIQYF	TGTGCCAGCAGCCCAGGAGTGTTAGCCAAAAACATTCAGTACTTC
few	15	TRBD2	TRBV29-1	TRBJ2-5	CSGQFGGLRGETQYF	TGCAGCGGGCAATTCGGGGGGTTAAGGGGAGAGACCCAGTACTTC
NA	15	NA	TRBV19	TRBJ1-5	CASSIETRGNRPQHF	TGTGCCAGTAGTATAGAGACGAGGGGGAATCGGCCCCAGCATTTT
few	14	NA	TRBV6-4	TRBJ1-2	CASSDSPSNYGYTF	TGTGCCAGCAGTGACTCCCCCTCTAACTATGGCTACACCTTC
NA	15	TRBD2	TRBV7-2	TRBJ2-7	CASSSTGTSWYEQYF	TGTGCCAGCAGCTCCACCGGGACTAGCTGGTACGAGCAGTACTTC
many	13	NA	TRBV3-1	TRBJ1-2	CASSQDFGYGYTF	TGTGCCAGCAGCCAAGACTTTGGGTATGGCTACACCTTC
few	13	NA	TRBV20-1	TRBJ1-6	CSAAPGVRSPLHF	TGCAGTGCCGCTCCAGGGGTCCGGTCACCCCTCCACTTT
NA	18	TRBD1	TRBV4-1	TRBJ2-4	CASSQELIGTGTKNIQYF	TGCGCCAGCAGCCAAGAACTTATTGGGACAGGGACCAAAAACATTCAGTACTTC
many	12	NA	TRBV12-3/TRBV12-4	TRBJ2-5	CASSLFGETQYF	TGTGCCAGCAGTTTATTCGGCGAGACCCAGTACTTC
NA	14	NA	TRBV4-3	TRBJ2-1	CASSHGLGYNEQFF	TGCGCCAGCAGCCACGGTTTAGGATACAATGAGCAGTTCTTC
many	17	TRBD1	TRBV5-5	TRBJ1-1	CASSDDPWTGVNTEAFF	TGTGCCAGCAGCGACGACCCTTGGACAGGTGTGAACACTGAAGCTTTCTTT
NA	13	NA	TRBV30	TRBJ2-1	CAWSVMRYNEQFF	TGTGCCTGGAGTGTAATGAGGTACAATGAGCAGTTCTTC
NA	13	NA	TRBV6-1	TRBJ1-2	CASSEESGTQVTF	TGTGCCAGCAGTGAAGAATCCGGGACACAGGTCACCTTC
NA	14	NA	TRBV13	TRBJ2-5	CASSFRTAKETQYF	TGTGCCAGCAGCTTCCGGACAGCAAAAGAGACCCAGTACTTC
NA	12	NA	TRBV29-1	TRBJ2-2	CSFSRVTGELFF	TGCAGCTTCAGCAGGGTCACCGGGGAGCTGTTTTTT
NA	13	TRBD1	TRBV28	TRBJ1-4	CASSGQLNEKLFF	TGTGCCAGCTCGGGACAGCTTAATGAAAAACTGTTTTTT
NA	17	TRBD1	TRBV5-1	TRBJ2-1	CASSLWGQGIDNDEQFF	TGCGCCAGCAGCTTGTGGGGACAGGGGATTGATAATGATGAGCAGTTCTTC
few	16	TRBD2	TRBV6-1	TRBJ2-3	CASSPRREARTDTQYF	TGTGCCAGCAGCCCCCGCCGGGAGGCCCGCACAGATACGCAGTATTTT
few	15	TRBD1	TRBV19	TRBJ2-2	CASTVTGGFTGELFF	TGTGCCAGTACCGTGACAGGGGGTTTCACCGGGGAGCTGTTTTTT
few	13	NA	TRBV7-6	TRBJ2-7	CASSLGGRGEQYF	TGTGCCAGCAGCTTAGGCGGGCGGGGCGAGCAGTACTTC
NA	16	NA	TRBV6-2/TRBV6-3	TRBJ2-7	CASSYITPLRGYEQYF	TGTGCCAGCAGTTATATAACTCCGCTTCGGGGCTACGAGCAGTACTTC
many	10	TRBD1	TRBV12-3/TRBV12-4	TRBJ1-5	CASSGTVQHF	TGTGCCAGCAGTGGGACAGTCCAGCATTTT
NA	12	NA	TRBV6-1	TRBJ2-5	CASRSPSGTQYF	TGTGCCAGCAGATCTCCCTCTGGGACCCAGTACTTC
many	14	TRBD1	TRBV3-1	TRBJ2-7	CASSQGTGHYEQYF	TGTGCCAGCAGCCAAGGGACAGGACATTACGAGCAGTACTTC
many	12	NA	TRBV27	TRBJ1-5	CASRRGNQPQHF	TGTGCCAGCAGGAGAGGCAATCAGCCCCAGCATTTT
NA	15	TRBD1	TRBV6-9	TRBJ2-5	CASSYTRDRGETQYF	TGTGCCAGCAGTTACACCCGAGACAGGGGCGAGACCCAGTACTTC
NA	16	NA	TRBV5-8	TRBJ1-2	CASSWLRTDGDYGYTF	TGTGCCAGCAGTTGGCTCCGGACCGATGGAGACTATGGCTACACCTTC
few	18	TRBD2	TRBV29-1	TRBJ2-5	CSVLKRGTSGGSGKTQYF	TGCAGCGTTCTTAAGAGGGGGACTAGCGGGGGGAGTGGGAAGACCCAGTACTTC
few	14	NA	TRBV3-1	TRBJ2-7	CASSQGTTSYEQYF	TGTGCCAGCAGCCAAGGCACAACATCCTACGAGCAGTACTTC
few	15	TRBD2	TRBV7-9	TRBJ2-1	CASSLTGLDYNEQFF	TGTGCCAGCAGCTTAACAGGACTAGATTACAATGAGCAGTTCTTC
few	14	NA	TRBV6-2/TRBV6-3	TRBJ1-3	CASSYSSTGNTIYF	TGTGCCAGCAGTTACTCTAGTACAGGAAACACCATATATTTT
few	17	TRBD2	TRBV5-4	TRBJ2-5	CASSPAPSGRAGETQYF	TGTGCCAGCAGCCCCGCCCCTAGCGGGAGGGCCGGGGAGACCCAGTACTTC
NA	14	NA	TRBV9	TRBJ1-2	CASSHGGRSAGYTF	TGTGCCAGCAGCCACGGGGGGCGGTCGGCAGGCTACACCTTC
NA	18	TRBD2	TRBV12-3/TRBV12-4	TRBJ2-3	CASSPRLAGGFLWDTQYF	TGTGCCAGCAGCCCGAGACTAGCGGGAGGGTTTTTATGGGATACGCAGTATTTT
NA	14	NA	TRBV19	TRBJ1-1	CASSIGVMNTEAFF	TGTGCCAGTAGTATCGGGGTCATGAACACTGAAGCTTTCTTT
many	15	TRBD1	TRBV6-1	TRBJ1-4	CASSEYRDSHEKLFF	TGTGCCAGCAGTGAGTACCGGGACAGCCACGAAAAACTGTTTTTT
many	14	TRBD2	TRBV7-2	TRBJ2-7	CASSRLASSYEQYF	TGTGCCAGCAGCCGACTAGCGAGCTCCTACGAGCAGTACTTC
many	15	TRBD2	TRBV28	TRBJ2-5	CASSPLIAGGETQYF	TGTGCCAGCAGCCCCTTGATAGCGGGAGGAGAGACCCAGTACTTC
NA	15	TRBD1	TRBV5-6	TRBJ1-1	CASSSGQGFNTEAFF	TGTGCCAGCAGTTCGGGACAGGGGTTCAACACTGAAGCTTTCTTT
few	12	NA	TRBV7-8	TRBJ2-1	CASSLGFGRQFF	TGTGCCAGCAGCTTAGGTTTTGGACGGCAGTTCTTC
many	15	NA	TRBV2	TRBJ2-7	CASSIPFLTSYEQYF	TGTGCCAGCAGTATACCATTCCTTACCTCCTACGAGCAGTACTTC
NA	16	TRBD2	TRBV4-3	TRBJ2-7	CASSQGFRGGRYEQYF	TGCGCCAGCAGCCAAGGCTTTCGGGGGGGGCGATACGAGCAGTACTTC
NA	12	TRBD1	TRBV18	TRBJ1-2	CASSGTGYGYTF	TGTGCCAGCTCCGGGACAGGGTATGGCTACACCTTC
few	14	NA	TRBV25-1	TRBJ2-7	CASSERRGMDEQYF	TGTGCCAGCAGTGAAAGGAGAGGGATGGACGAGCAGTACTTC
NA	16	NA	TRBV4-2	TRBJ2-2	CASRGSTGANTGELFF	TGTGCCAGCAGAGGGTCGACAGGAGCGAACACCGGGGAGCTGTTTTTT
many	16	TRBD1	TRBV11-2	TRBJ2-7	CASSLGPGQGAYEQYF	TGTGCCAGCAGCTTGGGACCGGGACAGGGTGCATACGAGCAGTACTTC
NA	15	TRBD2	TRBV30	TRBJ2-5	CAWKIAGGRRETQYF	TGTGCCTGGAAAATAGCGGGAGGACGTCGGGAGACCCAGTACTTC
many	15	TRBD1	TRBV5-1	TRBJ2-7	CASSPGQGDTYEQYF	TGCGCCAGCAGCCCGGGACAGGGTGACACCTACGAGCAGTACTTC
many	15	TRBD1	TRBV7-2	TRBJ1-6	CASSPRQGYNSPLHF	TGTGCCAGCAGCCCACGACAGGGTTATAATTCACCCCTCCACTTT